This T cell receptor (beta chain) was identified in a study of blood T cell repertoires in COVID-19 (dated by TCRdb to 2019 to 2021). Some background on the complete study: Collaborator samples came from the United States, Italy and Spain and covered acute and convalescent phases of COVID-19. The repertoires were released in a freely available public database intended as a resource for research on the immune response to SARS-CoV-2. Sample metadata almost always included a de-identified subject ID, COVID-19 status, age in years and sex. The prospective study material was composed of cDNA or gDNA derived from T cells, B-cell-depleted T cells, or PBMCs. Where available, HLA class I and class II types were taken from metadata supplied by the sample provider and were not determined by assay-based typing. Samples were obtained from the ongoing ImmuneRACE study (first 160 participants) and from over 1,000 subjects provided by 6 global collaborators. Subjects who had been exposed to COVID-19, were actively infected with it, or had recovered from it provided the deeply sampled blood TCRbeta repertoires that made up the dataset.

The junction shows trimming of 5 bases on V and 0 bases on J, plus 11 bases between the germline ends. CDR1 is given as SGDLS and CDR2 as YYNGEE, both from the germline V gene. From cysteine to phenylalanine, the CDR3 is 14 amino acids long. The entry retains the CDR3 DNA only, 42 bases that are in frame from base 1. Collaborating institutions collected whole blood in K2EDTA tubes following their own protocols. For TCRbeta analysis, collaborators shipped samples in one of three forms: frozen whole blood, isolated PBMCs, or DNA extracted from either of those sample types. TCRbeta CDR3 regions were amplified from genomic DNA using the immunoSEQ Assay, a bias-controlled multiplex PCR. In the original analysis: Nucleated cell counts per sample were estimated from amplification of reference gene primers within the assay. Sequence reads were collapsed and filtered to measure the absolute abundance of every unique TCRbeta CDR3 rearrangement. For each sample, productive Simpson clonality was calculated as the square root of Simpson's diversity index across productive rearrangements. The table comes from immuneACCESS by way of TCRdb, which keeps in-frame sequences with V and J called. Part of the clones is missing from these tables; in studies checked, under half for an unresolved V gene and the rest for unknown reasons. V, J and clone size are taken as reported in that table, and D and trimming were inferred from the DNA itself. The table for this sample lists about 110,000 clones; 75% to 90% of them were counted only once. Approximately 7% of the sample comes from the top ten.

What the work shows at the level of the full study, not this receptor alone: How much clinical and demographic metadata was included differed by source and by participant, and the metadata was provided uncurated.

About this clone itself: The antigen it binds to is not known. It has no much larger one-base neighbor in the sample; base qualities were not kept.

Sequenced input: peripheral blood. The TCR comes from a woman aged 45-59 years with acute or convalescent COVID-19. The receptor chain draws on TRBV9 and TRBJ1-2; the D segment could be TRBD1, given 6 matching bases. The nucleotide sequence reads as follows: TGTGCCAGCAGTCCGGACAGTTCTAACTATGGCTACACCTTC. Translation gives CASSPDSSNYGYTF.